This entry describes one T cell receptor (beta chain). Trimming cost V 3 bases and J 4 bases, with 8 bases left between them. The CDR3 has 13 amino acids. Germline loops: CDR1 SGDLS, CDR2 YYNGEE. The sample is drawn from a study of blood T cell repertoires in COVID-19. Across the whole study: The samples span acute and convalescent COVID-19 from the United States, Italy and Spain. In each case, the material was cDNA or gDNA derived from T cells, B-cell-depleted T cells, or PBMCs.

How the authors handled the data: Amplification from reference gene primers served as the basis for estimated nucleated cell counts. Measured with immunoSEQ multiplex PCR; TCRdb has only the in-frame clones, and not every one. For V, J and clone size, that table is used; D and trimming come from the DNA. The sample includes roughly 120,000 clones, about 80% of them seen just once. Sample: peripheral blood. The chain has TRBV9 and TRBJ1-5; the D is unclear. This receptor was identified in a woman aged 35 to 49 with acute or convalescent COVID-19. The CDR3 bases are TGTGCCAGCAGCGGCAGTTTTAATCAGCCCCAGCATTTT. This translates into CASSGSFNQPQHF.